This TCR beta chain was identified in a study of OX40 agonist ivuxolimab in advanced cancers. For the wider study: The costimulatory receptor OX40 (CD134) was targeted by ivuxolimab, a fully human IgG2 agonistic monoclonal antibody. Intravenous ivuxolimab was administered to patients every 2 weeks at six dose levels: 0.01, 0.1, 0.3, 1.5, 3 and 10 mg/kg. Of the approximately 54 patients in dose escalation, about 20 had hepatocellular carcinoma, about 15 had melanoma, 9 had renal cell carcinoma and 9 had head and neck cancer. In the dose-escalation cohort, approximately 82% of patients were male, and the mean age was approximately 64 years, with a range of about 23 to 90. Patients were allowed to have had prior anti-PD-1, anti-PD-L1 or anti-CTLA-4 therapy, and approximately 40% of the dose-escalation patients had been treated with checkpoint inhibitors. Partial responses occurred in three dose-escalation patients, of whom one had hepatocellular carcinoma and two had cutaneous melanoma. The purpose of peripheral TCRbeta sequencing was to test whether ivuxolimab changed TCR sequence diversity and led to clonal T-cell expansion. The paper reports the monotherapy dose-escalation portion (N = 52 patients) of the phase I ivuxolimab trial. Paper-wide results and their limitations: In partial responders in the 0.1-3.0 mg/kg groups, normalized peripheral clonal expansion was found to be among the lowest, especially among CD8+ T cells. Low levels of normalized T-cell clonal expansion were also seen in some patients who did not respond. At doses from 0.1 to 3.0 mg/kg, clonal expansion was seen in both CD4+ and CD8+ blood T cells between baseline and week 6. After ivuxolimab, CD8+ T cells had more expanded clones than CD4+ T cells on average. The antigen specificity of the clonally expanded peripheral T cells was not determined.

Genomic DNA was isolated from the sorted cells so that the TCRbeta CDR3 region could be sequenced. TCRbeta CDR3 regions were sequenced using the immunoSEQ Assay. TCRdb provides this immuneACCESS table in a form limited to in-frame rearrangements. Some clones are lacking; in checked studies, under half of them reflect an unresolved V gene, and why the rest are absent is not known. This sample holds some 50,000 clones; around nine tenths were observed only once. Approximately 11% of the sample lies in the top ten. Note on this clone: The clone's antigen remains unknown. No much larger clone exists at a distance of one base, and base qualities are not known.

The trial excluded patients who had a history of autoimmune disease or who were on systemic immunosuppression. Peripheral blood for TCR sequencing was collected from all dose cohorts at baseline, on cycle 4 day 1, and on cycle 7 day 1. The samples were taken from a phase I, first-in-human, multicenter, open-label dose-escalation trial of ivuxolimab. Adults with locally advanced or metastatic melanoma, renal cell, hepatocellular, or head and neck squamous cell carcinoma were enrolled in the trial. CD4+ and CD8+ T cells were sorted separately from peripheral blood before TCR sequencing. V has 1 base trimmed and J has 0 bases trimmed; junction bases matching no gene number 6. Sequences SNHLY (CDR1) and FYNNEI (CDR2) are obtained from the germline V gene. Its CDR3 holds 16 amino acids, cysteine through phenylalanine. Only the CDR3 part of the read is kept: 48 bases, read in frame from the first base.

This TCR derives from an adult with an advanced solid tumor such as melanoma, head and neck, liver or kidney cancer. The input for sequencing was CD4+ or CD8+ T cells sorted from blood, taken in a trial of the OX40 agonist ivuxolimab. The rearrangement joined TRBV2 to TRBJ2-7, with TRBD1 identical over 7 junction bases. The DNA reads TGTGCCAGCAGTGAAGGAGGAGGACAGGCCTCCTACGAGCAGTACTTC. This translates into CASSEGGGQASYEQYF.